Its frequency marks the clone carrying this T cell receptor beta chain as large. The sample originates from a study of T cell clusters in autoimmune cytopenias. The CDR3 is 14 residues long. The germline gives CDR1 MNHEY, CDR2 SMNVEV (reference sequence). TRB rearrangements were amplified by touch-down multiplex PCR with mixed TRB-A/B primers. TCRdb re-called the multiplex PCR reads and catalogs CDR3 proteins one per entry, DNA excluded. The sample's table shows fewer than 3,000 distinct CDR3 sequences. Each sample's input was roughly 270 ng genomic DNA, approximately 37,500 genome equivalents. This TCR was recovered from a human donor with an autoimmune cytopenia or autoimmune hepatitis (not recorded which). The chain carries TRBV27 and TRBJ2-1; TCRdb's assignment of TRBD1 cannot be checked, as there is no DNA. The source material was peripheral blood. The CDR3 is CASSSGQAGDEQFF.